The rows below give T cell receptor beta chains drawn from one sample of a study of cytomegalovirus exposure and HLA in healthy donors. The assay was immunoSEQ multiplex PCR, and TCRdb's table has in-frame clones only and misses some. The top ten hold roughly 1.8% of the sample, which has about 64,000 clones, around 88% seen once. The sample was PBMCs. The receptor set was obtained from a woman between 18 and 29 years old in good health and CMV-seronegative. CDR3s include the opening cysteine and the closing phenylalanine or tryptophan. D genes are given only for firm matches. Size tells how often a clone was seen (once, few, many) or the class of an expanded clone, and some rows leave it out.

d_call,clone_size,v_call,j_call,cdr3_aa,cdr3_nt
NA,NA,TRBV27,TRBJ1-1,CASSPSGLSGVGFF,TGTGCCAGCAGTCCTAGCGGGTTAAGTGGTGTCGGTTTCTTT
NA,NA,TRBV19,TRBJ1-1,CASSLGAGSMNTEAFF,TGTGCCAGTAGTCTGGGGGCAGGTTCAATGAACACTGAAGCTTTCTTT
TRBD1,NA,TRBV19,TRBJ1-1,CASFHGQGTTEAFF,TGTGCCAGCTTCCACGGACAGGGTACCACTGAAGCTTTCTTT
TRBD2,NA,TRBV5-1,TRBJ2-7,CASSSGLAAYEQYF,TGCGCCAGCAGCTCGGGACTAGCGGCCTACGAGCAGTACTTC
NA,NA,TRBV9,TRBJ2-1,CASSASARNNEQFF,TGTGCCAGCAGCGCTAGCGCCAGGAACAATGAGCAGTTCTTC
NA,NA,TRBV4-1,TRBJ2-3,CASRMQITTDTQYF,TGCGCCAGCAGAATGCAGATAACCACAGATACGCAGTATTTT
TRBD1,NA,TRBV4-1,TRBJ2-7,CASSHPGQGVNEQYF,TGCGCCAGCAGCCACCCGGGACAGGGTGTCAACGAGCAGTACTTC
TRBD1,NA,TRBV19,TRBJ1-2,CASSIGQGSGYTF,TGTGCCAGTAGTATTGGACAGGGATCTGGCTACACCTTC
NA,NA,TRBV6-5,TRBJ2-2,CASSFMAPGELFF,TGTGCCAGCAGTTTTATGGCCCCCGGGGAGCTGTTTTTT
TRBD2,NA,TRBV10-3,TRBJ2-1,CAISESSTSGNNEQFF,TGTGCCATCAGTGAGTCCTCGACTAGCGGGAACAATGAGCAGTTCTTC
NA,NA,TRBV9,TRBJ1-5,CASSQSPGQPQHF,TGTGCCAGCAGCCAATCCCCAGGACAGCCCCAGCATTTT
NA,once,TRBV18,TRBJ1-5,CASSPETGYNQPQHF,TGTGCCAGCTCACCAGAAACAGGTTACAATCAGCCCCAGCATTTT
NA,NA,TRBV7-2,TRBJ1-2,CASSLSQTSGYTF,TGTGCCAGCAGCTTATCTCAGACTAGCGGCTACACCTTC
TRBD1,NA,TRBV18,TRBJ2-1,CASSPQDRGSYNEQFF,TGTGCCAGCTCACCACAGGACAGGGGATCCTACAATGAGCAGTTCTTC
TRBD2,NA,TRBV7-2,TRBJ2-5,CASSLATSGGAGETQYF,TGTGCCAGCAGCTTGGCAACTAGCGGGGGGGCCGGGGAGACCCAGTACTTC
NA,NA,TRBV27,TRBJ2-3,CASRPFGGFGTDTQYF,TGTGCCAGCAGACCCTTTGGCGGGTTTGGAACAGATACGCAGTATTTT
TRBD1,NA,TRBV5-1,TRBJ1-1,CASSLIGTGDTNTEAFF,TGCGCCAGCAGCTTGATAGGGACAGGGGACACTAACACTGAAGCTTTCTTT
TRBD1,NA,TRBV19,TRBJ2-7,CASSIGTDYEQYF,TGTGCCAGTAGTATTGGGACAGACTACGAGCAGTACTTC
NA,NA,TRBV11-2,TRBJ1-4,CASSLGPMKTEKLFF,TGTGCCAGCAGCTTAGGGCCGATGAAGACAGAAAAACTGTTTTTT
NA,few,TRBV20-1,TRBJ1-2,CSARDVSGYTF,TGCAGTGCTAGAGATGTCTCCGGCTACACCTTC
TRBD1,NA,TRBV27,TRBJ1-4,CASSLSQGLGDEKLFF,TGTGCCAGCAGTTTATCACAGGGGCTGGGGGATGAAAAACTGTTTTTT
NA,few,TRBV4-3,TRBJ1-1,CASSQTGLRTEAFF,TGCGCCAGCAGCCAAACAGGGTTGAGGACTGAAGCTTTCTTT
NA,NA,TRBV7-2,TRBJ2-7,CASSSRDKPYEQYF,TGTGCCAGCAGCTCCCGGGACAAACCCTACGAGCAGTACTTC
NA,NA,TRBV7-9,TRBJ2-2,CASSSGLTGELFF,TGTGCCAGCAGCTCTGGACTGACCGGGGAGCTGTTTTTT
TRBD1,NA,TRBV7-2,TRBJ2-5,CASSFSLQGYQETQYF,TGTGCCAGCAGCTTCTCCCTACAGGGGTACCAAGAGACCCAGTACTTC
NA,NA,TRBV2,TRBJ2-4,CASRREAKNIQYF,TGTGCCAGCAGGAGGGAGGCCAAAAACATTCAGTACTTC
NA,NA,TRBV7-2,TRBJ1-4,CASSDRRDNEKLFF,TGTGCCAGCAGCGATAGGAGAGATAATGAAAAACTGTTTTTT
TRBD1,NA,TRBV30,TRBJ2-7,CAWSETGGTDEQYF,TGTGCCTGGAGTGAGACAGGGGGTACGGACGAGCAGTACTTC
NA,NA,TRBV7-3,TRBJ1-6,CASSLNRANSPLHF,TGTGCCAGCAGCTTAAACAGGGCGAATTCACCCCTCCACTTT
NA,NA,TRBV28,TRBJ1-1,CASSPEALGLHAEAFF,TGTGCCAGCAGTCCCGAGGCACTCGGCCTTCACGCTGAAGCTTTCTTT
TRBD2,NA,TRBV14,TRBJ2-5,CASSSSGGETQYF,TGTGCCAGCAGCTCTAGCGGGGGAGAGACCCAGTACTTC
NA,NA,TRBV28,TRBJ1-2,CASSVNNYGYTF,TGTGCCAGCAGCGTAAATAACTATGGCTACACCTTC
NA,NA,TRBV11-2,TRBJ2-7,CASSLDEPYEQYF,TGTGCCAGCAGCTTAGATGAGCCCTACGAGCAGTACTTC
NA,NA,TRBV7-9,TRBJ1-1,CASSLGQVSEAFF,TGTGCCAGCAGCTTAGGACAGGTCAGTGAAGCTTTCTTT
NA,NA,TRBV27,TRBJ1-1,CASNISGRVLNTEAFF,TGTGCCAGCAATATATCGGGGAGGGTCTTGAACACTGAAGCTTTCTTT
TRBD1,NA,TRBV4-3,TRBJ2-1,CASSRRDRGIDEQFF,TGCGCCAGCAGCCGTAGGGACAGGGGGATTGATGAGCAGTTCTTC
NA,NA,TRBV4-1,TRBJ1-6,CASSQVPGFVNNSPLHF,TGCGCCAGCAGCCAAGTTCCCGGGTTTGTCAATAATTCACCCCTCCACTTT